This T cell receptor (beta chain) emerged from a study of shared clonotypes between healthy human individuals. With regard to this clone: At the DNA level, this CDR3 is encoded by other sequences in the same sample as well.

The authors distributed each subset's genomic DNA evenly over several immunoSEQ plates. The data were produced by immunoSEQ multiplex PCR, yet TCRdb's version contains in-frame clones alone and is incomplete. The sample lists around 430,000 clones, roughly three quarters occurring once. V dropped 8 bases and J dropped 5 bases, with 13 bases sitting between them. Germline V gene sequence: CDR1 MDHEN, CDR2 SYDVKM. CDR3 size: 12 residues. Participating donors were healthy, HIV-negative adults free of recent acute infections or vaccinations. The receptor comes from a woman aged 40 to 50 in good health. Some clones in this sample may be carry-over from other donors' samples. The chain recombines TRBV28 with TRBJ2-7, with D unresolved. Sequenced input: PBMCs. CDR3 region: CASQDRANEQYF. CDR3 DNA sequence: TGTGCCAGCCAGGATAGGGCCAACGAGCAGTACTTC.